The sample holds one count of the clone carrying this TCR beta chain. The antigen remains unidentified. The data stem from a study of radiation and T cells in renal cell carcinoma. Broader study findings: In blood, top tumor clones expanded by 2 weeks, shrinking by 4.

The CDR3 has 15 amino acids. V was clipped by 2 bases and J by 5 bases; unmatched bases: 3. Germline lookup yields CDR1 MNHEY and CDR2 SVGAGI. The data were produced by immunoSEQ multiplex PCR, yet TCRdb's version contains in-frame clones alone and is incomplete. Of just under 150,000 clones detected, about 86% appear once; the ten largest clones hold 17%. Described time point: blood 4 weeks post-SBRT, at nephrectomy. Documented treatment: 15 Gy SBRT to primary tumor, nephrectomy 4 weeks later. Nephrectomy followed 15 Gy stereotactic body radiation by 4 weeks. Serial blood draws occurred at baseline and 2 and 4 weeks post-SBRT. The tumor was a clear cell renal cell carcinoma.

Sequencing was performed on blood, taken from a patient whose treatment included radiotherapy and nephrectomy. The chain has TRBV6-5 and TRBJ1-1, with 12 bases that match TRBD1. This receptor was taken from a woman between 50 and 59 years old with renal cell carcinoma. The DNA for the CDR3 is TGTGCCAGCAGTTACGGGGACAGGGGGCGGACTGAAGCTTTCTTT. It yields the protein CASSYGDRGRTEAFF.